Following are 24 T cell receptor beta chains from one sample sequenced in a study of T cell changes during pregnancy in multiple sclerosis. TCRdb's table, derived via immunoSEQ multiplex PCR, lists solely in-frame clones and lacks some. Of 85,000 to 120,000 clones listed, less than 95% are singletons. The specimen was peripheral blood, collected after pregnancy. The receptors here all came from a female donor with multiple sclerosis, enrolled in a pregnancy study.

The chain couples TRBV28 to TRBJ1-2, with D tentatively TRBD1 (5 bases). This CDR3 is built from 13 residues. Trimming cost V 3 bases and J 10 bases, with 15 bases left between them. Germline values: CDR1 MDHEN, CDR2 SYDVKM. The CDR3: CASSLGLPMDYTF. As DNA, the CDR3 is TGTGCCAGCAGTTTGGGACTACCGATGGACTACACCTTC.

J is TRBJ1-5 and V is TRBV6-1; a possible D gene is TRBD1 (6 bases). Trimming stripped 4 bases from V and 6 bases from J, with 19 bases between. Germline CDR1 MNHNS, CDR2 SASEGT. This CDR3 contains 16 residues. This CDR3 reads CASSGQGWGLGQPQHF. The CDR3 coding sequence is TGTGCCAGCAGTGGCCAAGGCTGGGGGCTGGGTCAGCCCCAGCATTTT.

The J gene is TRBJ2-2, the V gene TRBV7-7; TRBD1 aligns across 10 bases. The CDR3 loop spans 16 amino acids. Germline V gene data show CDR1 as SSHAT and CDR2 as FNYEAQ (reference sequence). With V trimmed by 4 bases and J by 6 bases, 8 bases remained unmatched. CDR3 DNA: TGTGCCAGCAGCTCGACAGGGGGCGCGGGGGCCGGGGAGCTGTTTTTT. It yields the protein CASSSTGGAGAGELFF.

V and J are TRBV5-1 and TRBJ1-2; no clear D gene. CDR1 and CDR2 from the germline V gene are SGHRS and YFSETQ. The CDR3 totals 15 residues. V gave up 3 bases and J gave up 1 base, with 13 bases separating them. The CDR3: CASSSSPGFNYGYTF. DNA of the CDR3: TGCGCCAGCAGCTCCTCCCCGGGATTTAACTATGGCTACACCTTC.

This sequence joins TRBV5-1 and TRBJ2-2; D gene uncertain. V lost 4 bases, J lost 2 bases, and 12 bases lay in between. CDR1 and CDR2 from the germline V gene are SGHRS and YFSETQ. The CDR3 extends over 15 amino acids. The CDR3 region has the DNA TGCGCCAGCAGCCCCAACAATTACAACACCGGGGAGCTGTTTTTT. The encoded protein is CASSPNNYNTGELFF.

The chain links TRBV28 to TRBJ2-7; possibly TRBD1 for D (6 bases). The V end was cut by 4 bases, the J end by 5 bases, with 18 bases between. The germline V gene has CDR1 MDHEN and CDR2 SYDVKM. CDR3 length: 15 amino acids. The CDR3 sequence is CASSSYRVMGHEQYF. The CDR3 bases are TGTGCCAGCAGTTCCTACAGGGTAATGGGCCACGAGCAGTACTTC.

The chain is built from TRBV5-4 and TRBJ1-1; TRBD1 matches at 8 bases. CDR1 is SGHNT, CDR2 YYREEE, per germline (reference sequence). V lost 4 bases to trimming and J lost 3 bases; unmatched junction nucleotides: 8. This CDR3 region has 15 residues. Here the CDR3 reads CASSQAQGADTEAFF. In DNA form, the CDR3 reads TGTGCCAGCAGCCAAGCTCAGGGGGCGGACACTGAAGCTTTCTTT.

This sequence joins TRBV14 and TRBJ1-2; D is uncertain. V was cut by 0 bases and J by 1 base, with 15 bases left in between. The CDR3 sequence is 17 residues long. CDR1 and CDR2 (germline): SGHDN, FVKESK. Here the CDR3 DNA reads TGTGCCAGCAGCCAAGATCCCCGACGAGGACTTAACTATGGCTACACCTTC. It codes for CASSQDPRRGLNYGYTF.

The rearrangement uses TRBV19 and TRBJ1-1; 7 bases are a match to TRBD1. CDR1 is LNHDA, CDR2 SQIVND, per germline (reference sequence). The V gene end was trimmed by 6 bases and the J gene end by 4 bases; junction bases not matched to a gene: 8. The CDR3 covers 14 residues. CDR3 sequence (DNA): TGTGCCAGTAGAAATCTCGGGACAGCCACTGAAGCTTTCTTT. Its translation: CASRNLGTATEAFF.

This clone has just one count. This sequence joins TRBV5-6 and TRBJ1-6; tentative D call: TRBD1 (5 bases). This CDR3 is 14 amino acids long. Germline V gene lookup returns CDR1 SGHDT and CDR2 YYEEEE. V dropped 1 base and J dropped 10 bases, with 12 bases sitting between them. CDR3 in amino acids: CASSLMAGWSPLHF. The CDR3, as DNA: TGTGCCAGCAGCTTGATGGCAGGGTGGTCACCCCTCCACTTT.

Only one count was recorded for this clone. The chain recombines TRBV5-4 with TRBJ2-5; 14 nucleotides line up with TRBD2. This CDR3 comprises 16 residues. Germline CDR1 reads SGHNT; CDR2 reads YYREEE (reference sequence). The trim removed 4 bases at V and 6 bases at J, leaving 8 bases unmatched. CDR3 coding DNA: TGTGCCAGCAGCCTAATGACTAGCGGGAGGGCGAAGACCCAGTACTTC. Encoded protein: CASSLMTSGRAKTQYF.

The J gene is TRBJ2-7, the V gene TRBV28, with TRBD2 identical over 7 bases. CDR1 and CDR2 (germline): MDHEN, SYDVKM. The CDR3 runs 13 residues. V lost 9 bases, J lost 3 bases, and 8 bases stayed unmatched. The DNA for the CDR3 is TGTGCCAGTGGGACTACCCCCCTCTACGAGCAGTACTTC. Amino acids: CASGTTPLYEQYF.

Concerning this clone itself: In the same sample, other DNA sequences code for this CDR3. This rearrangement joins TRBV5-1 to TRBJ1-1, with 7 bases matching TRBD1. Germline CDR1 reads SGHRS; CDR2 reads YFSETQ. The CDR3 runs to 14 residues. Unmatched junction bases numbered 5, after V lost 4 bases and J lost 2 bases. The CDR3 here is CASSLGTVNTEAFF. In nucleotides, the CDR3 is TGCGCCAGCAGCCTCGGGACAGTTAACACTGAAGCTTTCTTT. The full variable domain, rest sourced from reference TRBV5-1 and TRBJ1-1, is KAGVTQTPRYLIKTRGQQVTLSCSPISGHRSVSWYQQTPGQGLQFLFEYFSETQRNKGNFPGRFSGRQFSNSRSEMNVSTLELGDSALYLCASSLGTVNTEAFFGQGTRLTVV.

V is TRBV4-1 and J is TRBJ2-7; D is possibly TRBD1 (6 bases). Looked up from germline, CDR1 is MGHRA and CDR2 is YSYEKL. V was clipped by 3 bases and J by 10 bases, with 16 bases between them. This CDR3 spans 13 amino acids. The CDR3 sequence: CASSQGTRGAQYF. CDR3 DNA: TGCGCCAGCAGCCAGGGGACCAGGGGAGCCCAGTACTTC.

This chain's CDR3 is CASRWQGYTGELFF. The DNA of the CDR3 is TGTGCCAGTCGGTGGCAGGGCTACACCGGGGAGCTGTTTTTT. The chain joins TRBV28 to TRBJ2-2; TRBD1 might be the D (5 bases). Germline V gives CDR1 MDHEN, CDR2 SYDVKM. This CDR3 is 14 amino acids long. Deletions cut 9 bases from V and 3 bases from J, with 14 bases between.

This chain uses TRBV5-4 with TRBJ1-1; 7 bases fit TRBD1. J gave up 10 bases and V 4 bases, and 13 bases lay outside the gene matches. The germline gives CDR1 SGHNT, CDR2 YYREEE (reference sequence). CDR3 size: 14 residues. The CDR3: CASSANTGAPVAFF. The CDR3, as DNA: TGTGCCAGCAGCGCGAATACAGGGGCCCCTGTAGCTTTCTTT.

V and J are TRBV30 and TRBJ2-5; a possible D gene is TRBD1 (5 bases). The germline V gene encodes CDR1 GTSNPN and CDR2 SVGIG (reference sequence). V was trimmed by 3 bases and J by 5 bases, leaving 10 bases between them. This CDR3 is 12 amino acids long. Here the CDR3 DNA reads TGTGCCTGGAGCACATCAGGGGAGACCCAGTACTTC. Protein: CAWSTSGETQYF.

The chain carries TRBV5-1 and TRBJ1-2; TRBD1 aligns across 9 bases. The CDR3 runs 15 residues. J was trimmed by 6 bases and V by 1 base; bases with no gene match: 7. Per germline, CDR1 SGHRS and CDR2 YFSETQ. The CDR3 nucleotides read TGCGCCAGCAGCTTGAGGGTGGGACAGGGAAATGGCTACACCTTC. The encoded protein is CASSLRVGQGNGYTF. Filled out from reference TRBV5-1 and TRBJ1-2, the complete variable domain reads KAGVTQTPRYLIKTRGQQVTLSCSPISGHRSVSWYQQTPGQGLQFLFEYFSETQRNKGNFPGRFSGRQFSNSRSEMNVSTLELGDSALYLCASSLRVGQGNGYTFGSGTRLTVV.

The V call is TRBV2, the J call TRBJ1-1, with 7 bases fitting TRBD1. CDR1 and CDR2 from the germline V gene are SNHLY and FYNNEI. This CDR3 is built from 15 residues. Trimming removed 6 bases from V and 1 base from J; junction bases left unmatched: 8. The CDR3 is CASSLRQGRNTEAFF. As DNA, the CDR3 is TGTGCCAGCAGCCTTAGACAGGGCAGGAACACTGAAGCTTTCTTT.

Only one count was recorded for this clone. V usage is TRBV2 and J usage is TRBJ2-7; D uncertain. CDR3 length: 13 amino acids. Germline V gene data show CDR1 as SNHLY and CDR2 as FYNNEI. The V and J ends lost 5 bases and 3 bases respectively, with 11 bases between them. CDR3 loop: CASSRQAYYEQYF. Here the CDR3 DNA reads TGTGCCAGCAGTCGACAAGCCTACTACGAGCAGTACTTC.

The CDR3: CASSLNQQGGHTEAFF. As DNA, the CDR3 is TGCGCCAGCAGCTTAAATCAACAGGGCGGGCACACTGAAGCTTTCTTT. The chain has TRBV5-1 and TRBJ1-1, with D maybe TRBD1 (6 bases). The germline gives CDR1 SGHRS, CDR2 YFSETQ. The CDR3 is made up of 16 amino acids. Trimming took 2 bases from V and 3 from J, leaving 17 bases between them.

The chain combines TRBV19 with TRBJ2-7; weak D call: TRBD1 (6 bases). The germline V and J ends were trimmed by 5 bases and 7 bases, with 18 bases remaining between them. CDR3 length equals 14 residues. In germline, CDR1 is LNHDA, CDR2 SQIVND (reference sequence). The CDR3 sequence: CASSSSRDTFEQYF. CDR3 sequence (DNA): TGTGCCAGTAGTTCCAGCCGGGACACCTTTGAGCAGTACTTC.

The rearrangement joins TRBV6-6 to TRBJ1-1; D possibly corresponds to TRBD1 (5 bases). Trimming shortened V by 4 bases and J by 7 bases, and 19 bases separated the two germline ends. Germline V gene sequence: CDR1 MNHNY, CDR2 SVGAGI (reference sequence). The CDR3 is 15 residues long. DNA of the CDR3: TGTGCCAGCAGTTCGCGGGGGGTTAAATATAATGAAGCTTTCTTT. This translates into CASSSRGVKYNEAFF.

J is TRBJ2-1 and V is TRBV2, with 8 bases that match TRBD2. With 9 bases clipped from V and 4 bases from J, the junction kept 11 bases outside the gene matches. Germline-derived CDR1 and CDR2 are SNHLY and FYNNEI. This CDR3 is 15 amino acids long. This CDR3 reads CASLVLAGGYNEQFF. Written as DNA, the CDR3 is TGTGCCAGTCTTGTCCTGGCGGGAGGTTACAATGAGCAGTTCTTC.